These 19 T cell receptor beta chains share one sample of origin, sequenced in a study of blood T cell repertoires in COVID-19. TCRdb keeps only in-frame clones here, not all; method: immunoSEQ multiplex PCR. Among some 250,000 clones listed, over 65% were seen once. Sequencing input: peripheral blood. The receptors come from a woman of 80 years or more with acute or convalescent COVID-19.

Comment on this clone: This CDR3 is also generated by other DNA sequences in the sample. The V call is TRBV11-2, the J call TRBJ2-5; TRBD2 might be the D (5 bases). V was cut by 1 base and J by 5 bases, with 11 bases left in between. Germline V CDR1 and CDR2: SGHAT, FQNNGV. This CDR3 spans 14 amino acids. CDR3 sequence (DNA): TGTGCCAGCAGCTTAGGAGGGCCCAGGGAGACCCAGTACTTC. Protein sequence: CASSLGGPRETQYF.

This clone was observed a single time. The genes are TRBV5-6 and TRBJ2-3; 10 bases line up with TRBD2. The CDR3 is 15 residues long. Germline CDR1 SGHDT, CDR2 YYEEEE. After removal of 3 bases from V and 3 bases from J, the junction contained 4 bases not matched to a gene. CDR3 sequence reads: CASSSLAGATDTQYF. CDR3 DNA sequence: TGTGCCAGCAGCTCCCTAGCGGGGGCTACAGATACGCAGTATTTT.

This chain uses TRBV5-1 with TRBJ1-1; D is unresolved. From germline, CDR1 is SGHRS and CDR2 YFSETQ. This CDR3 spans 15 amino acids. V was pared by 0 bases and J by 0 bases, with 9 bases between. CDR3 sequence reads: CASSLESGLNTEAFF. CDR3 sequence (DNA): TGCGCCAGCAGCTTGGAGTCAGGATTGAACACTGAAGCTTTCTTT. Full variable domain (rest looked up from reference TRBV5-1 and TRBJ1-1): KAGVTQTPRYLIKTRGQQVTLSCSPISGHRSVSWYQQTPGQGLQFLFEYFSETQRNKGNFPGRFSGRQFSNSRSEMNVSTLELGDSALYLCASSLESGLNTEAFFGQGTRLTVV.

The genes are TRBV6-2 or TRBV6-3 and TRBJ2-3, with D possibly being TRBD2 (5 bases). The germline CDR1 and CDR2 sequences are MNHEY and SVGEGT. This CDR3 region has 15 residues. V shed 4 bases and J shed 1 base, with 12 bases lying between them. The CDR3 DNA reads TGTGCCAGCAGTTCCAGGTTCGGGGGCACAGATACGCAGTATTTT. Protein product: CASSSRFGGTDTQYF.

The chain links TRBV6-5 to TRBJ2-7, with 7 bases that match TRBD1. The germline V gene has CDR1 MNHEY and CDR2 SVGAGI. CDR3 length equals 14 residues. The ends lost 4 bases at V and 3 bases at J; junction bases unmatched: 6. The CDR3 protein is CASSSGTDFYEQYF. CDR3 in DNA: TGTGCCAGCAGTTCGGGGACAGACTTCTACGAGCAGTACTTC.

This clone was detected only once. V gene TRBV11-1 combines with J gene TRBJ1-4; 7 nucleotides align to TRBD1. Per germline, CDR1 SGHAT and CDR2 FQDESV (reference sequence). This CDR3 spans 16 amino acids. The trim removed 5 bases at V and 3 bases at J, leaving 9 bases unmatched. The CDR3 nucleotides are TGTGCCAGCAGCCCGACAGGGAGGAGAGCTAATGAAAAACTGTTTTTT. Protein product: CASSPTGRRANEKLFF.

CDR3 in DNA: TGTGCCAGCAGCCAAGGGGGGGTCCTTCAGCGGAACGAGCAGTACTTC. This codes for CASSQGGVLQRNEQYF. The genes are TRBV14 and TRBJ2-7, with D possibly TRBD2 on 6 matching bases. CDR3 length equals 16 residues. V was clipped by 1 base and J by 5 bases, with 18 bases between them. Germline CDR1 SGHDN, CDR2 FVKESK.

This clone was seen a handful of times. V usage is TRBV7-2 and J usage is TRBJ1-5, with D hard to call. This CDR3 region has 15 residues. The germline gives CDR1 SGHTA, CDR2 FQGNSA. With 2 bases removed from V and 3 bases from J, the gap between germline ends came to 11 bases. CDR3 residues: CASSLRGWPNQPQHF. The DNA of the CDR3 is TGTGCCAGCAGCTTACGGGGTTGGCCCAATCAGCCCCAGCATTTT.

The genes are TRBV20-1 and TRBJ1-5; TRBD1 matches at 10 bases. The V segment lost 3 bases and the J segment 9 bases; nucleotides outside the gene matches: 14. The CDR3 consists of 16 residues. Germline lookup yields CDR1 DFQATT and CDR2 SNEGSKA (reference sequence). This chain's CDR3 is CSASATGTGVMRPQHF. The CDR3 bases are TGCAGTGCTAGTGCAACCGGGACAGGGGTTATGAGGCCCCAGCATTTT.

To note about this clone: Distinct nucleotide sequences in the sample also encode this CDR3. This chain links TRBV5-1 with TRBJ2-1; a possible D gene is TRBD2 (6 bases). There are 15 residues in the CDR3. The V end was cut by 2 bases, the J end by 0 bases, with 9 bases between. Looked up from germline, CDR1 is SGHRS and CDR2 is YFSETQ. In DNA, the CDR3 is TGCGCCAGCAGCTTAGCGGGTAGCTCCTACAATGAGCAGTTCTTC. The encoded protein is CASSLAGSSYNEQFF.

This clone came up many times. This sample includes further DNA sequences coding for the same CDR3. The V gene is TRBV5-1, the J gene TRBJ1-3; D unclear. The length of the CDR3 is 14 residues. Germline-derived CDR1 and CDR2 are SGHRS and YFSETQ. The V end was cut by 0 bases, the J end by 3 bases, with 7 bases between. The CDR3 protein is CASSLAGYGNTIYF. The CDR3 DNA is TGCGCCAGCAGCTTGGCGGGGTATGGAAACACCATATATTTT. Looking up the rest from reference TRBV5-1 and TRBJ1-3 gives the full variable domain: KAGVTQTPRYLIKTRGQQVTLSCSPISGHRSVSWYQQTPGQGLQFLFEYFSETQRNKGNFPGRFSGRQFSNSRSEMNVSTLELGDSALYLCASSLAGYGNTIYFGEGSWLTVV.

This clone was observed once. CDR3 amino acids: CASSAGQIFFF. The CDR3 DNA reads TGTGCCAGCAGCGCGGGACAGATATTTTTCTTC. The chain is built from TRBV21-1 and TRBJ2-1; the D call of TRBD1 is as the table states it, not checked on the DNA. TRBV21-1 is a pseudogene segment. The CDR3 loop spans 11 amino acids.

The V call is TRBV6-1, the J call TRBJ2-7; 8 nucleotides align to TRBD2. The CDR3 contains 14 residues. Looked up from germline, CDR1 is MNHNS and CDR2 is SASEGT. V lost 2 bases to trimming and J lost 7 bases; unmatched junction nucleotides: 7. CDR3 sequence reads: CASSEMGLVGEQYF. DNA for the CDR3: TGTGCCAGCAGTGAAATGGGACTAGTGGGGGAGCAGTACTTC.

The chain employs TRBV4-3 and TRBJ1-2, with no clear D. The CDR3 extends over 14 amino acids. Trimming stripped 1 base from V and 7 bases from J, with 13 bases between. Germline V lookup: CDR1 LGHNA, CDR2 YSLEER. Written as DNA, the CDR3 is TGCGCCAGCAGCCAAGTCGTTATGTCCGGTGGCTACACCTTC. As protein: CASSQVVMSGGYTF.

V is TRBV5-6 and J is TRBJ1-4, with D tentatively TRBD1 (6 bases). Deletions cut 4 bases from V and 5 bases from J, with 21 bases between. This CDR3 has 17 amino acids. Germline assignment: CDR1 SGHDT and CDR2 YYEEEE. CDR3 DNA: TGTGCCAGCAGCCGCATAGGTCTATCAGGGGAAAATGAAAAACTGTTTTTT. This sequence encodes CASSRIGLSGENEKLFF.

V usage is TRBV2 and J usage is TRBJ1-1; D not certain. Trimming cost V 4 bases and J 2 bases, with 8 bases left between them. Germline V lookup: CDR1 SNHLY, CDR2 FYNNEI. The CDR3 has 13 amino acids. In nucleotides, the CDR3 is TGTGCCAGCAGTGTCCGGGATAACACTGAAGCTTTCTTT. Protein: CASSVRDNTEAFF.

J is TRBJ1-3 and V is TRBV18; D is unclear. V shed 1 base and J shed 0 bases, with 7 bases lying between them. Germline-derived CDR1 and CDR2 are KGHSH and LQKENI. The CDR3 contains 15 residues. The CDR3 DNA follows: TGTGCCAGCTCACCACGAGCGATCTCTGGAAACACCATATATTTT. This translates into CASSPRAISGNTIYF.

V usage is TRBV18 and J usage is TRBJ2-1, with 9 nucleotides matching TRBD1. The CDR3 runs to 16 residues. The ends lost 3 bases at V and 4 bases at J; junction bases unmatched: 7. Looked up from germline, CDR1 is KGHSH and CDR2 is LQKENI. The CDR3 DNA is TGTGCCAGCTCACCTACCTACAGGGGGCAATACAATGAGCAGTTCTTC. Protein product: CASSPTYRGQYNEQFF. Together with reference TRBV18 and TRBJ2-1, the CDR3 gives the full variable domain: NAGVMQNPRHLVRRRGQEARLRCSPMKGHSHVYWYRQLPEEGLKFMVYLQKENIIDESGMPKERFSAEFPKEGPSILRIQQVVRGDSAAYFCASSPTYRGQYNEQFFGPGTRLTVL.

The V and J genes are TRBV6-5 and TRBJ1-4, with D maybe TRBD1 (6 bases). Germline V lookup: CDR1 MNHEY, CDR2 SVGAGI. CDR3 length equals 15 residues. V shed 5 bases and J shed 0 bases, with 10 bases lying between them. DNA for the CDR3: TGTGCCAGCAGTCCTTACAGGGCAACTAATGAAAAACTGTTTTTT. Amino acids: CASSPYRATNEKLFF.